This is a list of T cell receptor beta chains from one sample in a study of blood T cell repertoires in COVID-19. Some clones are missing from TCRdb's copy, which holds only in-frame ones; the method was immunoSEQ multiplex PCR. The sample shows approximately 220,000 clones, about 83% of them seen only once. Sequencing used peripheral blood. The receptors were sampled from a woman aged 45 to 65 with acute or convalescent COVID-19. CDR3s include the opening cysteine and the closing phenylalanine or tryptophan.

J,V,CDR3
TRBJ2-5,TRBV27,CASSPTSGRAYGGETQYF
TRBJ2-3,TRBV6-1,CASSEHLAGSHTDTQYF
TRBJ2-4,TRBV20-1,CSAARENIQYF
TRBJ2-2,TRBV5-5,CASTRTSVFTGELFF
TRBJ2-3,TRBV6-5,CASSSGGVTDTQYF
TRBJ2-3,TRBV15,CATSRDGSGRRIDTQYF
TRBJ2-1,TRBV4-1,CATRGDREYNEQFF
TRBJ2-1,TRBV5-4,CASSLPGESIYEQFF
TRBJ2-4,TRBV28,CASSLEGRLNIQYF
TRBJ2-5,TRBV24-1,CATSDSRGDSSKETQYF
TRBJ2-7,TRBV10-3,CASTAQEAYEQYF
TRBJ2-1,TRBV24-1,CATSGGIPNEQFF
TRBJ1-6,TRBV30,CAWRTPGTVNSPLHF
TRBJ1-1,TRBV6-2/TRBV6-3,CASSYEQRKAFF
TRBJ1-5,TRBV6-6,CASSFLDSNQPQHF
TRBJ2-1,TRBV25-1,CASSEQGNEQFF
TRBJ1-1,TRBV20-1,CSASGQPEAFF
TRBJ1-2,TRBV29-1,CSVEEGTALYTF
TRBJ2-7,TRBV28,CASSEAGVSYEQYF
TRBJ1-6,TRBV21-1,CASSNKVGGNRDRDNSPLHF
TRBJ2-2,TRBV24-1,CATSDTQGDSNTGELFF
TRBJ1-1,TRBV24-1,CATSEQGTTEAFF
TRBJ2-7,TRBV14,CASSLSGRALYEQYF
TRBJ2-7,TRBV11-3,CASSLGYTEMSDEQYF
TRBJ2-1,TRBV19,CASRDRIYNEQFF
TRBJ2-1,TRBV28,CASRGTGGSRLAGGDEQFF
TRBJ2-5,TRBV3-1/TRBV3-2,CASRPHGAGYKETQYF
TRBJ1-3,TRBV27,CASKYRASGNTIYF
TRBJ2-7,TRBV28,CASSRLGGTYEQYF
TRBJ1-5,TRBV19,CASCSWVSGSNQPQHF
TRBJ1-2,TRBV12-3/TRBV12-4,CASSRTGDGYTF
TRBJ2-5,TRBV3-1/TRBV3-2,CASSQDQRLLETQYF
TRBJ1-2,TRBV7-2,CASSPASGRVDGYTF
TRBJ1-3,TRBV9,CASSVGDVTGLGGNTIYF
TRBJ1-2,TRBV25-1,CASSNDPGGDYGYTF
TRBJ2-5,TRBV2,CASSPTSGGGETQYF
TRBJ2-6,TRBV27,CASSTVSGANVLTF
TRBJ2-3,TRBV29-1,CSVEKREVSRGTDTQYF
TRBJ2-6,TRBV25-1,CASSDWSPGANVLTF
TRBJ1-2,TRBV7-2,CASSLAGGSPYTF
TRBJ1-1,TRBV7-2,CASSLDGMRWDTEAFF
TRBJ2-1,TRBV6-4,CASSDSSPQRYRSYNEQFF
TRBJ2-2,TRBV7-2,CASRRGTSDTGELFF
TRBJ2-7,TRBV6-4,CASTWTSGSTNEQYF
TRBJ1-5,TRBV28,CASSFRGRINQPQHF
TRBJ2-7,TRBV5-6,CASILWVPRQSSYEQYF
TRBJ1-2,TRBV6-5,CASTHSGGGDGYTF
TRBJ1-2,TRBV5-1,CASSLEGVNGYTF
TRBJ2-5,TRBV5-4,CASWKGASETQYF
TRBJ1-4,TRBV6-5,CASSYSGRSDEKLFF
TRBJ2-7,TRBV28,CASTLRGGTYEQYF
TRBJ2-3,TRBV2,CASSTPPGQGKDTQYF
TRBJ1-6,TRBV6-1,CASSDLVRPAPLHF
TRBJ2-7,TRBV5-1,CASSREPPGEQYF
TRBJ2-1,TRBV4-1,CASSPGPGVYNEQFF